The 25 T cell receptor beta chains presented below share a single source sample, sequenced in a study of T cell repertoires in cytomegalovirus infection. Each CDR3 protein gets one entry after TCRdb re-called the reads with MiXCR. The repertoire consists of about a million distinct CDR3 sequences, with 30% to 40% occurring once and the leading ten covering over 12%. These receptors are not linked to any known antigen. The sample was cultured CD8+ T cells from PBMCs, taken from culture after CMV antigen stimulation. These receptors were taken from a human donor in good health (CMV status not recorded). Some clones in this sample may be carry-over from other donors' samples.

This clonotype showed up many times. V gene TRBV6-5 combines with J gene TRBJ1-1; no clear D gene. The CDR3 covers 13 residues. Germline lookup yields CDR1 MNHEY and CDR2 SVGAGI. V dropped 2 bases and J dropped 1 base, with 5 bases sitting between them. The CDR3 here is CASSYPGNTEAFF. The CDR3, as DNA: TGTGCCAGCAGTTACCCGGGGAACACTGAAGCTTTCTTT.

As concerns this clonotype: This could be a read error, since a much larger clone is one nucleotide away. The chain is built from TRBV7-6 and TRBJ2-3; D call uncertain. The CDR3 sequence is 13 residues long. Germline CDR1 is SGHVS and CDR2 is FNYEAQ. V lost 3 bases, J lost 6 bases, and 10 bases lay in between. The CDR3 DNA follows: TGTGCCAGCAGCTTGTACCCGACCGATACGCAGTATTTT. Amino acids: CASSLYPTDTQYF.

The chain joins TRBV5-5 to TRBJ2-6, with D unclear. The CDR3 length is 15 residues. Germline V gives CDR1 SGHKS, CDR2 YYEKEE (reference sequence). V shed 4 bases and J shed 4 bases, with 12 bases lying between them. The CDR3 coding sequence is TGTGCCAGCAGCGTACCCAGTGCCGGGGCCAACGTCCTGACTTTC. This encodes CASSVPSAGANVLTF.

Turning to this clonotype: A junction boundary mismatches the germline segment, possibly from a read error. The V and J genes are TRBV7-6 and TRBJ2-3; D is possibly TRBD1 or TRBD2 (6 bases each). The V gene's germline CDR1 is SGHVS and CDR2 FNYEAQ. The CDR3 consists of 14 residues. The DNA for the CDR3 is TGTACCAGCAGCTTAGGAGGGGGAGCAGATACGCAGTATTTT. Encoded protein: CTSSLGGGADTQYF.

The table lists this clonotype with a few counts. The V and J genes are TRBV20-1 and TRBJ1-1; D ambiguous. Deletions cut 8 bases from V and 2 bases from J, with 6 bases between. This CDR3 is 10 amino acids long. Germline-derived CDR1 and CDR2 are DFQATT and SNEGSKA (reference sequence). The CDR3 DNA follows: TGCAGTCCGGGCAACACTGAAGCTTTCTTT. Translated: CSPGNTEAFF.

This clonotype has a handful of counts. The chain is built from TRBV7-9 and TRBJ1-2, with 7 bases lining up with TRBD1. J was trimmed by 3 bases and V by 5 bases; bases with no gene match: 9. Germline CDR1 reads SEHNR; CDR2 reads FQNEAQ (reference sequence). This CDR3 is 15 amino acids long. The CDR3 protein is CASSGISGGHYGYTF. The CDR3 coding sequence is TGTGCCAGCAGCGGTATATCAGGGGGACACTATGGCTACACCTTC.

This clonotype was found a few times. This sequence joins TRBV11-3 and TRBJ2-3, with 10 bases fitting TRBD2. Germline loops: CDR1 SGHNT, CDR2 YENEEA. V lost 4 bases and J lost 5; bases outside the gene matches: 6. The CDR3 length is 15 residues. The chain's CDR3 is CASSSDLAGEDTQYF. In DNA form, the CDR3 reads TGTGCCAGCAGCTCCGACCTAGCGGGGGAAGATACGCAGTATTTT.

This chain links TRBV7-2 with TRBJ1-6; unclear D gene. The V and J ends lost 1 base and 2 bases respectively, with 6 bases between them. Germline V gives CDR1 SGHTA, CDR2 FQGNSA. The CDR3 loop spans 15 amino acids. CDR3 protein: CASSLGLTYNSPLHF. For the CDR3, the DNA is TGTGCCAGCAGCTTAGGACTCACCTATAATTCACCCCTCCACTTT.

This clonotype was found a few times. The J gene is TRBJ2-2, the V gene TRBV3-1; D possibly matches TRBD1 or TRBD2 (5 bases each). CDR3 size: 14 residues. Germline V CDR1 and CDR2: LGHDT, YNNKEL (reference sequence). Trimming removed 4 bases at V and 6 bases at J, with 12 bases between. The CDR3 sequence: CASSRPGTAGELFF. CDR3 DNA sequence: TGTGCCAGCAGCCGACCAGGGACCGCCGGGGAGCTGTTTTTT.

This clonotype occurred many times. The CDR3 protein is CASSSQTNSAFLSSPLHF. DNA for the CDR3: TGTGCCAGCAGCTCACAGACCAACTCGGCCTTCCTTTCGTCACCCCTCCACTTT. The chain carries TRBV7-2 and TRBJ1-6; D unresolved. The CDR3 is 18 amino acids. CDR1 and CDR2 (germline): SGHTA, FQGNSA. V lost 4 bases to trimming and J lost 10 bases, with 26 bases between them.

This clonotype was found a few times. CDR3 sequence (DNA): TGTGCCAGCAGCAGTATGTTCAGCTCCTACGAGCAGTACGTC. Its translation: CASSSMFSSYEQYV. J is TRBJ2-7 and V is TRBV5-6; D not resolved. The CDR3 totals 14 residues. The germline V and J ends were trimmed by 4 bases and 0 bases, with 11 bases remaining between them. The germline V gene has CDR1 SGHDT and CDR2 YYEEEE.

This CDR3 reads CASSWTGGPWETQYF. CDR3 nucleotides: TGTGCCAGCAGTTGGACGGGGGGGCCCTGGGAGACCCAGTACTTC. The chain is built from TRBV27 and TRBJ2-5; 8 bases line up with TRBD2. After removal of 4 bases from V and 5 bases from J, the junction contained 9 bases not matched to a gene. The CDR3 spans 15 residues. Per the germline V gene, CDR1 is MNHEY and CDR2 is SMNVEV (reference sequence).

The chain recombines TRBV9 with TRBJ2-2, with unresolved D. The V gene's germline CDR1 is SGDLS and CDR2 YYNGEE. V was pared by 0 bases and J by 1 base, with 10 bases between. This CDR3 is 16 amino acids long. CDR3 DNA sequence: TGTGCCAGCAGCGTAGCTATCGCGAGGAACACCGGGGAGCTGTTTTTT. Translation: CASSVAIARNTGELFF.

This clonotype was counted many times. CDR3 coding DNA: TGTGCAAGTCGCTCCTGGGACAGGACTACCCCTAACTATGGCTACACCTTC. Its protein is CASRSWDRTTPNYGYTF. V and J are TRBV12-2 and TRBJ1-2; the table's D call TRBD1 went unverified against the DNA. TRBV12-2 is reported as a pseudogene. The CDR3 covers 17 residues.

This clonotype has more than one count but fewer than ten. The chain is built from TRBV7-2 and TRBJ2-3, with D unresolved. This CDR3 is 10 amino acids long. The V gene lost 8 bases and the J gene lost 4 bases, with 4 bases spanning the gap. Germline V lookup: CDR1 SGHTA, CDR2 FQGNSA. The CDR3 loop is CASQADTQYF. Here the CDR3 DNA reads TGTGCCAGCCAGGCAGATACGCAGTATTTT. Using reference TRBV7-2 and TRBJ2-3 for the parts outside the CDR3, the full variable domain is GAGVSQSPSNKVTEKGKDVELRCDPISGHTALYWYRQSLGQGLEFLIYFQGNSAPDKSGLPSDRFSAERTGGSVSTLTIQRTQQEDSAVYLCASQADTQYFGPGTRLTVL.

V usage is TRBV12-3 or TRBV12-4 and J usage is TRBJ2-4; D not certain. There are 12 residues in the CDR3. Trimming stripped 6 bases from V and 8 bases from J, with 11 bases between. The CDR3 sequence: CASRFGDDIQYF. The CDR3 DNA sequence: TGTGCCAGCAGATTTGGGGATGACATTCAGTACTTC.

A single count supports this clonotype. The V call is TRBV12-3 or TRBV12-4, the J call TRBJ1-6; 9 bases agree with TRBD1. Germline trimming cut 3 bases from V and 0 bases from J; bases unmatched to any gene: 15. The CDR3 extends over 21 amino acids. In DNA form, the CDR3 reads TGTGCCAGCAGTTTCGGACAGGGGTCCCCACCCGGGAGCTCCTATAATTCACCCCTCCACTTT. Translating it yields CASSFGQGSPPGSSYNSPLHF.

The chain links TRBV28 to TRBJ1-5; D is possibly TRBD1 (6 bases). The CDR3 runs to 15 residues. V was clipped by 4 bases and J by 5 bases, with 15 bases between them. The germline V gene encodes CDR1 MDHEN and CDR2 SYDVKM. CDR3: CASSSRQEPHQPQHF. CDR3 bases: TGTGCCAGCAGTTCCCGACAGGAACCCCATCAGCCCCAGCATTTT.

This clonotype has at least ten counts. The gene calls are TRBV6-1 and TRBJ1-1; no reliable D call. V was clipped by 7 bases and J by 1 base, with 10 bases between them. The germline gives CDR1 MNHNS, CDR2 SASEGT. The CDR3 is 13 residues long. This CDR3 reads CASTRGGNTEAFF. CDR3 nucleotides: TGTGCCAGCACCCGGGGAGGGAACACTGAAGCTTTCTTT.

There are many counts of this clonotype. The V gene is TRBV7-6, the J gene TRBJ2-3, with 7 positions matching TRBD2. The V and J ends lost 0 bases and 0 bases, in that order; junction bases with no gene match: 9. CDR1 is SGHVS, CDR2 FNYEAQ, per germline. CDR3 length: 18 amino acids. This CDR3 is CASSLAPGGGRSTDTQYF. CDR3 DNA sequence: TGTGCCAGCAGCTTAGCGCCGGGCGGGGGAAGAAGCACAGATACGCAGTATTTT.

The rearrangement joins TRBV11-1 to TRBJ1-5; D is ambiguous. There are 15 residues in the CDR3. Germline CDR1 is SGHAT and CDR2 is FQDESV (reference sequence). Trimming took 5 bases from V and 0 from J, leaving 11 bases between them. In nucleotides, the CDR3 is TGTGCCAGCAGCCCGCGACTTCATAGCAATCAGCCCCAGCATTTT. This translates into CASSPRLHSNQPQHF.

The chain recombines TRBV4-1 with TRBJ2-5; 8 nucleotides align to TRBD2. Per germline, CDR1 MGHRA and CDR2 YSYEKL. V trimming: 8 bases; J trimming: 0 bases; junction bases outside the gene matches: 17. This CDR3 is built from 18 residues. DNA for the CDR3: TGCGCCAGCGAGCCATCCTTCCGCAGCGGGGGATACCAAGAGACCCAGTACTTC. The encoded protein is CASEPSFRSGGYQETQYF.

The V and J genes are TRBV6-5 and TRBJ2-2, with 11 positions matching TRBD2. Germline V gene lookup returns CDR1 MNHEY and CDR2 SVGAGI. Unmatched junction bases numbered 5, after V lost 4 bases and J lost 4 bases. The CDR3 runs to 16 residues. Written as DNA, the CDR3 is TGTGCCAGCAGTTCGACTAGCGGGGCGGCCACCGGGGAGCTGTTTTTT. It specifies CASSSTSGAATGELFF.

On this clonotype itself: A much larger clone differs by one base, so this may be a read error. The V call is TRBV6-1, the J call TRBJ2-3, with D perhaps being TRBD1 or TRBD2 (5 bases each). In germline, CDR1 is MNHNS, CDR2 SASEGT. This CDR3 is 16 amino acids long. CDR3 amino acids: CVSSERTPRGTDTQYF. DNA for the CDR3: TGTGTCAGCAGTGAAAGGACACCGCGGGGCACAGATACGCAGTATTTT.

The chain carries TRBV29-1 and TRBJ2-3, with unresolved D. The CDR3 runs to 15 residues. V lost 1 base to trimming and J lost 1 base, with 12 bases between them. Germline CDR1 reads SQVTM; CDR2 reads ANQGSEA. The CDR3 DNA follows: TGCAGCGTTGAAGGGGGTGGGGTAGGCACAGATACGCAGTATTTT. Translated, it gives CSVEGGGVGTDTQYF.